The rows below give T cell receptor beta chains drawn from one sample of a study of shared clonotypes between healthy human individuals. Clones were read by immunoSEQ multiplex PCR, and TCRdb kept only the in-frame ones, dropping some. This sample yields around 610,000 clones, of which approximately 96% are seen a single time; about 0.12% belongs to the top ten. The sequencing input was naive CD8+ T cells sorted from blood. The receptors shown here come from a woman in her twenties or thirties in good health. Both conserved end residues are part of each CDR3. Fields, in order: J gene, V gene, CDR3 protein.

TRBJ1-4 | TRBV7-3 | CASSEGVGPNEKLFF
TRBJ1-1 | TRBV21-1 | CASNEKDITPTEAFF
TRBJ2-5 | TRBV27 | CASSFGEGVETQYF
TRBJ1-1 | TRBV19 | CASSIGPGVNTEAFF
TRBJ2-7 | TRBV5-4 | CASSPVDNSYEQYF
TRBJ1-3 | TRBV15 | CATSKVVGQGFPTIYF
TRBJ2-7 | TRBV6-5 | CARGPVLLEQYF
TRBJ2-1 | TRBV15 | CATSTRTGSLEQFF
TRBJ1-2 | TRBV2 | CASNPGQGDYGYTF
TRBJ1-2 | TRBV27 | CASSFAGPSTGYTF
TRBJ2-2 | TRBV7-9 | CASSKTDDRAITGELFF
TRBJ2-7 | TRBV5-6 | CASSLVRWTGGVYEQYF
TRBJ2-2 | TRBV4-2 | CASSREGARELFF
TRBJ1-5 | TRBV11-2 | CASRGKTGTALNQPQHF
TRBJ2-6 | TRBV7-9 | CASNARERRSSGANVLTF
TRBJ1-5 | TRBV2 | CASSPTVYSNQPQHF
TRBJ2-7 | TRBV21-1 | CVSSKNRGVGLAGTYEQYF
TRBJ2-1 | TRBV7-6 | CASSLKFSAPRDNEQFF
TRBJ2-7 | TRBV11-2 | CASSLDLWGRYEQYF
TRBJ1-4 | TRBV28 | CASSLRTGLNEKLFF
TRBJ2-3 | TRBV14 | CASSQGEVFTDTQYF
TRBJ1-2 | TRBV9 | CASSVGQGQGYTF
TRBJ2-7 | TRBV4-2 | CASSQDPGLGEQYF
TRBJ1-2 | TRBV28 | CASSFVGGFNYGYTF
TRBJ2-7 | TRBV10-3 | CAISEGQGALYEQYF
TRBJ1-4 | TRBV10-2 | CASGGQGANEKLFF
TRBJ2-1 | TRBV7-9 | CASRGQDSSYNEQFF
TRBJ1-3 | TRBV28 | CASSFGSSGNTIYF
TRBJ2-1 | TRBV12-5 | CASGLGTSNYNEQFF
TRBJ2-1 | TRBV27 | CASSGPGLAFYNEQFF
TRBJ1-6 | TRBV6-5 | CASTQHQANNSPLHF
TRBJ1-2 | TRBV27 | CASSRYHRGLNYGYTF